The text below deals with one TCR beta chain. Clones were sequenced by immunoSEQ multiplex PCR, and TCRdb holds only the in-frame ones, with some missing. The sample carries 20,000 to 25,000 clones, about 89% recorded once. CDR3 length equals 15 residues. V lost 4 bases and J lost 4; bases outside the gene matches: 4. Germline CDR1 MNHEY, CDR2 SVGAGI. The data originate from a study of T cell changes during pregnancy in multiple sclerosis. The chain uses TRBV6-5 and TRBJ2-3, with 11 bases lining up with TRBD2. Here the sequenced sample was CD8+ T cells from peripheral blood mononuclear cells, taken in the first trimester of pregnancy. The TCR was taken from a female donor with multiple sclerosis, enrolled in a pregnancy study. CDR3: CASSSVAGGPDTQYF. Written as DNA, the CDR3 is TGTGCCAGCAGTTCCGTAGCGGGAGGGCCAGATACGCAGTATTTT.